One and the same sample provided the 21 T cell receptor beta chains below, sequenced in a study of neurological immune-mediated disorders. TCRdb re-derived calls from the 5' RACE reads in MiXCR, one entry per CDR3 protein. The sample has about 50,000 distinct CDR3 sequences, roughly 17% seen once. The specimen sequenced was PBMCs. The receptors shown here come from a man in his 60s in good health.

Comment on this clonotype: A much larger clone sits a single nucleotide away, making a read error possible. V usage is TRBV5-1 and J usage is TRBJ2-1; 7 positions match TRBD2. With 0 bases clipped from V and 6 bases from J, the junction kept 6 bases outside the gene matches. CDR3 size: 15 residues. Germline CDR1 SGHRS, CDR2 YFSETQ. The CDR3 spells CASSLAGLEINEQFF. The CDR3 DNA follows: TGCGCCAGCAGCTTGGCAGGACTAGAAATCAATGAGCAGTTCTTC.

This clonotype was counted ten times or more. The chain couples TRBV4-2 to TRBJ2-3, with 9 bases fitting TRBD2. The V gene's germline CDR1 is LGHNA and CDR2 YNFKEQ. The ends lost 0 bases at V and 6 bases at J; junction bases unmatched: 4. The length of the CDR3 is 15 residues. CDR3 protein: CASSQDAGGRDTQYF. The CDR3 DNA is TGTGCCAGCAGCCAAGATGCGGGAGGGCGGGATACGCAGTATTTT.

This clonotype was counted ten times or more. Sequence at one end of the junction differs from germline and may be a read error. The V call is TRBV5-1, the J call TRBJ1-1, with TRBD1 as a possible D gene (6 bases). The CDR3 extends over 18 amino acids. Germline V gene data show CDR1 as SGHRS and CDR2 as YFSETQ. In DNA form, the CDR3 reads TGCGCCAGCAGTTTGGGGGGGGGCGCAGGGAGGGCGAACACTGAAGCTTTCTTT. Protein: CASSLGGGAGRANTEAFF.

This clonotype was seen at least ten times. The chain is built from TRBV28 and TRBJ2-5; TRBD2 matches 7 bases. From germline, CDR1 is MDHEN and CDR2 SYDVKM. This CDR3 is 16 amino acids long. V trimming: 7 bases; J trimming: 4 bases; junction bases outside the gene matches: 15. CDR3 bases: TGTGCCAGCAATTTCCGGGAGGCGGGCGCCGCAGAGACCCAGTACTTC. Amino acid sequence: CASNFREAGAAETQYF.

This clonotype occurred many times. The CDR3 DNA is TGTGCCAGCAGCCAAGGGGGGGTTGGGGCCAACGTCCTGACTTTC. Its translation: CASSQGGVGANVLTF. The chain couples TRBV7-3 to TRBJ2-6; tentative D call: TRBD2 (7 bases). Germline CDR1 SGHTA, CDR2 FQGTGA. V gave up 5 bases and J gave up 3 bases, with 11 bases separating them. This CDR3 spans 15 amino acids.

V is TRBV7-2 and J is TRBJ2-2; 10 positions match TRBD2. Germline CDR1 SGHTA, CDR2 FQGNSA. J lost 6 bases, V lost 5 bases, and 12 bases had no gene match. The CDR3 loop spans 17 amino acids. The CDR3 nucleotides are TGTGCCAGCAGCCTCCCCATTCTAGCGGGAGTGGCCGGGGAGCTGTTTTTT. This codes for CASSLPILAGVAGELFF. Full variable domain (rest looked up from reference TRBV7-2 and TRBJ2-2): GAGVSQSPSNKVTEKGKDVELRCDPISGHTALYWYRQSLGQGLEFLIYFQGNSAPDKSGLPSDRFSAERTGGSVSTLTIQRTQQEDSAVYLCASSLPILAGVAGELFFGEGSRLTVL.

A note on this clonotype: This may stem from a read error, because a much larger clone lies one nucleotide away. CDR3 sequence (DNA): TGTGCCAGCAGCCTTGGGACAACTGGCGCCTACAAGCAGTACTTC. Its translation is CASSLGTTGAYKQYF. This chain connects TRBV28 to TRBJ2-7; D is perhaps TRBD1 (6 bases). CDR3 size: 15 residues. Germline V gene sequence: CDR1 MDHEN, CDR2 SYDVKM.

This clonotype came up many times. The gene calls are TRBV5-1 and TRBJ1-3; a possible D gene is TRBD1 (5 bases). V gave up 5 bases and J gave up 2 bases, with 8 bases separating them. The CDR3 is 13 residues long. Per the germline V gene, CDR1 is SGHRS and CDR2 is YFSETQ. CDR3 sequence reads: CASRAGPGNTIYF. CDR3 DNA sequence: TGCGCCAGCAGAGCAGGGCCTGGAAACACCATATATTTT.

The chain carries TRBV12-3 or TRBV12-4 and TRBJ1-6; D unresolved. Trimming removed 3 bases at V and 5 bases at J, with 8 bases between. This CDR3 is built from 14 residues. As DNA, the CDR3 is TGTGCCAGCAGTTTGCAGGAGGATAATTCACCCCTCCACTTT. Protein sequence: CASSLQEDNSPLHF.

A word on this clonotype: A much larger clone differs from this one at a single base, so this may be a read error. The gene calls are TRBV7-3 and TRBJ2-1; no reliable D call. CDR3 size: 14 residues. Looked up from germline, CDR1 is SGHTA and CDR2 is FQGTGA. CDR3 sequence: CASSLRGRYNEQSF. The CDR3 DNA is TGTGCCAGCAGCTTAAGGGGAAGGTACAATGAGCAGTCCTTC.

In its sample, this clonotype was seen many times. DNA for the CDR3: TGTGCCAGCAGATCCTACGGGAAGGGGTTGGACACTGAAGCTTTCTTT. It encodes CASRSYGKGLDTEAFF. The rearrangement uses TRBV7-3 and TRBJ1-1, with D perhaps matching TRBD1 (5 bases). The V and J ends lost 6 bases and 3 bases respectively, with 20 bases between them. CDR3 length: 16 amino acids. Germline loops: CDR1 SGHTA, CDR2 FQGTGA.

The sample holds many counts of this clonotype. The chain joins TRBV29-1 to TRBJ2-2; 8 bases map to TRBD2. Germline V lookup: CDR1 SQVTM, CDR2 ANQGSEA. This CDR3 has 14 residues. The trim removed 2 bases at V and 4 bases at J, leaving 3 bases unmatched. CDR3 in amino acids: CSVETGGGTGELFF. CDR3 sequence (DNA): TGCAGCGTTGAAACGGGAGGGGGCACCGGGGAGCTGTTTTTT.

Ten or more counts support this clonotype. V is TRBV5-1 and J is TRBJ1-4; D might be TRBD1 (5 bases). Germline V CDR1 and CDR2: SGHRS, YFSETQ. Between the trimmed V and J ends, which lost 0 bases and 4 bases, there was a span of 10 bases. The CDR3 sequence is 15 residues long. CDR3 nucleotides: TGCGCCAGCAGCTTGGTCGACAGACATAATGAAAAACTGTTTTTT. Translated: CASSLVDRHNEKLFF.

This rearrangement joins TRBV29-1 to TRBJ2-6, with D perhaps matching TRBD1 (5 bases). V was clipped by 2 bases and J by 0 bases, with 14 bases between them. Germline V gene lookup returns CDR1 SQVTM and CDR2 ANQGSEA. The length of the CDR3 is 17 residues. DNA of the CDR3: TGCAGCGTTGAAAGCGACAGTCTCCGCTCTGGGGCCAACGTCCTGACTTTC. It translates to CSVESDSLRSGANVLTF.

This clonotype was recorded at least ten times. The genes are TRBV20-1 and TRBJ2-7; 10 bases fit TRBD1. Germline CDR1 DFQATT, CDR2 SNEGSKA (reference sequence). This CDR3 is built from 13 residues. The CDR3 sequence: CSCTLGTGVEQYF. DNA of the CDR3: TGCAGCTGCACCCTTGGGACAGGGGTCGAGCAGTACTTC.

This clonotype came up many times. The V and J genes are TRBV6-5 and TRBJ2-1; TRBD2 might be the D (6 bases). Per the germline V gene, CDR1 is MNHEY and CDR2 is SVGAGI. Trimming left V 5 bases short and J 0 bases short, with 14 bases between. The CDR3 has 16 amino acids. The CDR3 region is CASSASGGFSYNEQFF. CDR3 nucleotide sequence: TGTGCCAGCAGTGCATCTGGGGGGTTCTCCTACAATGAGCAGTTCTTC.

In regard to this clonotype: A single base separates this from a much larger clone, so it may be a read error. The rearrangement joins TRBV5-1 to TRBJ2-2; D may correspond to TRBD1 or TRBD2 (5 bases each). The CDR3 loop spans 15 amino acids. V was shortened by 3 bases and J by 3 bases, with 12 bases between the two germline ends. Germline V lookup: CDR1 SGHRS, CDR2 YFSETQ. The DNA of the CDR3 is TGCGCCAGCAGCTACGACAGAGGGTACACCGGGGAGCTGTTTTTT. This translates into CASSYDRGYTGELFF.

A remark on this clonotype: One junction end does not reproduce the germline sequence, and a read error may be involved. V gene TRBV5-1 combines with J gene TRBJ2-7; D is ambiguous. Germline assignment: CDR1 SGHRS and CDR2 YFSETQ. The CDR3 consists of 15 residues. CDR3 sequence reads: CSSSLGSQLSVEPYF. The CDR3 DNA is TGCTCCAGCAGCTTGGGGTCTCAGCTTTCTGTCGAGCCGTACTTC.

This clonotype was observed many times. The CDR3 spells CASSQGLGFYNEQFF. CDR3 coding DNA: TGTGCCAGCAGCCAAGGACTAGGGTTCTACAATGAGCAGTTCTTC. This chain links TRBV3-1 with TRBJ2-1, with D possibly matching TRBD2 (6 bases). Trimming left V 1 base short and J 3 bases short, with 10 bases between. The CDR3 runs 15 residues. Germline V lookup: CDR1 LGHDT, CDR2 YNNKEL (reference sequence).

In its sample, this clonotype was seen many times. The CDR3 reads CSARDVLAGNTGELFF. As DNA, the CDR3 is TGCAGTGCTAGAGATGTCCTAGCGGGAAACACCGGGGAGCTGTTTTTT. The chain is built from TRBV20-1 and TRBJ2-2; TRBD2 aligns across 9 bases. CDR3 length: 16 amino acids. Germline loops: CDR1 DFQATT, CDR2 SNEGSKA (reference sequence). The V and J ends lost 0 bases and 2 bases, in that order; junction bases with no gene match: 4.

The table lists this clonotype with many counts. The CDR3 nucleotides read TGTGCCAGCAGTTACTTGTCGGAGCAGTACTTC. Amino acid sequence: CASSYLSEQYF. The chain joins TRBV6-2 or TRBV6-3 to TRBJ2-7; D unclear. The germline V gene encodes CDR1 MNHEY and CDR2 SVGEGT. The germline V and J ends were trimmed by 1 base and 7 bases, with 5 bases remaining between them. CDR3 length: 11 residues.